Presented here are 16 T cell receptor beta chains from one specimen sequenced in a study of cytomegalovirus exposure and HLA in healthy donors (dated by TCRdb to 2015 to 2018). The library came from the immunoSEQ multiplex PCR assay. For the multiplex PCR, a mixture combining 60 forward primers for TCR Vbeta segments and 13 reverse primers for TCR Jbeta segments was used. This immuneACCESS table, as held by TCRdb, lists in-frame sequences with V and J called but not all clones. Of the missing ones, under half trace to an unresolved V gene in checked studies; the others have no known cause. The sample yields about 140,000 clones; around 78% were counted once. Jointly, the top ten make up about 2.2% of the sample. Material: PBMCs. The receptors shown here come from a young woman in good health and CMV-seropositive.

The DNA for the CDR3 is TGTGCCAGCTCAACCGCCGGGACAGTTGGTGGCTACACCTTC. This codes for CASSTAGTVGGYTF. V gene TRBV18 combines with J gene TRBJ1-2; TRBD1 aligns across 7 bases. V gave up 5 bases and J gave up 7 bases; unmatched junction bases: 10. The CDR3 length is 14 residues. Per the germline V gene, CDR1 is KGHSH and CDR2 is LQKENI.

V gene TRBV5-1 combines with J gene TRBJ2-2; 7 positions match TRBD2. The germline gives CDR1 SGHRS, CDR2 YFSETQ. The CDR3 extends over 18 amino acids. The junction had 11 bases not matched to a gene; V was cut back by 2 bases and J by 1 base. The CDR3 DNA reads TGCGCCAGCAGCTTCCGAGAAGCGGGGAGCTTGAACACCGGGGAGCTGTTTTTT. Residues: CASSFREAGSLNTGELFF.

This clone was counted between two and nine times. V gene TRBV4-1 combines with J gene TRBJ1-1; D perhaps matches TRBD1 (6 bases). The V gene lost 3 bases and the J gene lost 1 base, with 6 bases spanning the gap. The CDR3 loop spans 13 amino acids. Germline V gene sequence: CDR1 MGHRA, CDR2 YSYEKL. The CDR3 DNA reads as TGCGCCAGCAGCCAGGGACAGAACACTGAAGCTTTCTTT. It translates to CASSQGQNTEAFF.

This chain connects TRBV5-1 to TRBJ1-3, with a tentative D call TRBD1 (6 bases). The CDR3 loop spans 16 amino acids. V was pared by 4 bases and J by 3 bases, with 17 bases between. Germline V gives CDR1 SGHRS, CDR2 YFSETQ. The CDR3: CASSINSGTLGNTIYF. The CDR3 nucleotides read TGCGCCAGCAGCATTAATTCCGGGACACTTGGAAACACCATATATTTT. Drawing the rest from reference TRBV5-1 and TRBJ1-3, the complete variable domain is KAGVTQTPRYLIKTRGQQVTLSCSPISGHRSVSWYQQTPGQGLQFLFEYFSETQRNKGNFPGRFSGRQFSNSRSEMNVSTLELGDSALYLCASSINSGTLGNTIYFGEGSWLTVV.

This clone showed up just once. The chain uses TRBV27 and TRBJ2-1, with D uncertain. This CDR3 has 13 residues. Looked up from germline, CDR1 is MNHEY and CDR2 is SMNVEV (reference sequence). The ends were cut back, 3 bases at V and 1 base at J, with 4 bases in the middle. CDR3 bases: TGTGCCAGCAGTTTTTCTTCCTACAATGAGCAGTTCTTC. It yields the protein CASSFSSYNEQFF.

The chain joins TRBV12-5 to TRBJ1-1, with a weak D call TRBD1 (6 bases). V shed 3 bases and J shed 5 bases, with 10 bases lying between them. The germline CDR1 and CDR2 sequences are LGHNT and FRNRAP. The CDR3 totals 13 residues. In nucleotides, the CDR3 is TGTGCTAGTGGTTTTACAGGGTGGACTGAAGCTTTCTTT. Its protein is CASGFTGWTEAFF.

The CDR3 reads CAWRRLPNTEAFF. In DNA form, the CDR3 reads TGTGCCTGGAGGAGACTTCCGAACACTGAAGCTTTCTTT. The chain joins TRBV30 to TRBJ1-1; no clear D gene. Trimming cost V 3 bases and J 1 base, with 9 bases left between them. The CDR3 covers 13 residues. Germline CDR1 is GTSNPN and CDR2 is SVGIG (reference sequence).

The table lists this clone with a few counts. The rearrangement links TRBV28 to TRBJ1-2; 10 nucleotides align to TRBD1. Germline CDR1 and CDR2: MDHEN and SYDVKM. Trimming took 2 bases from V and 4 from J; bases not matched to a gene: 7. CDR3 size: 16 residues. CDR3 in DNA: TGTGCCAGCAGTTTAGCGGGACAGGGGAGTTTCTATGGCTACACCTTC. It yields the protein CASSLAGQGSFYGYTF.

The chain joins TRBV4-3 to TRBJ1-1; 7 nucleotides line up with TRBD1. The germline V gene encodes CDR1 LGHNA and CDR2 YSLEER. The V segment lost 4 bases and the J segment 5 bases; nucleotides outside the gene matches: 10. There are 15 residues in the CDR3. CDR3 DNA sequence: TGCGCCAGCAGCCGCTCAGGGGGAAGTTTGACTGAAGCTTTCTTT. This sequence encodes CASSRSGGSLTEAFF.

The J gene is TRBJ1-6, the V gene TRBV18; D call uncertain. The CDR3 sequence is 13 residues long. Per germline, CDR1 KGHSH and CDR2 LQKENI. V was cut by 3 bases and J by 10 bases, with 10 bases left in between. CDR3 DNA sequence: TGTGCCAGCTCACCGGGCCGGCAATCACCCCTCCACTTT. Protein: CASSPGRQSPLHF. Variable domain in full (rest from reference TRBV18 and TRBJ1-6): NAGVMQNPRHLVRRRGQEARLRCSPMKGHSHVYWYRQLPEEGLKFMVYLQKENIIDESGMPKERFSAEFPKEGPSILRIQQVVRGDSAAYFCASSPGRQSPLHFGNGTRLTVT.

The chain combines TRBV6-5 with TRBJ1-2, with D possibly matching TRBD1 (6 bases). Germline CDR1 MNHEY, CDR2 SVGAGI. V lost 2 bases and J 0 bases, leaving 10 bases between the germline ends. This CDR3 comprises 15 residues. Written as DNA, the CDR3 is TGTGCCAGCAGTTACAAGGACAGACCTAACTATGGCTACACCTTC. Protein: CASSYKDRPNYGYTF.

CDR3 loop: CASSQVRHEGAFF. DNA for the CDR3: TGTGCCAGCAGCCAAGTACGTCATGAGGGAGCTTTCTTT. This chain links TRBV14 with TRBJ1-1; D is ambiguous. V dropped 1 base and J dropped 10 bases, with 13 bases sitting between them. The CDR3 extends over 13 amino acids. Germline CDR1 reads SGHDN; CDR2 reads FVKESK.

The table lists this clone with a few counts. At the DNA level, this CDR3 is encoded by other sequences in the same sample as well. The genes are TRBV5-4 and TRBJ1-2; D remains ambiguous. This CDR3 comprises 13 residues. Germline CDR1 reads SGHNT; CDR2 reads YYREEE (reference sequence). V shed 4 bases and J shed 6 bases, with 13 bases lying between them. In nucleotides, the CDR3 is TGTGCCAGCAGCCTACCGGTCGGAGATGGCTACACCTTC. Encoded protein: CASSLPVGDGYTF.

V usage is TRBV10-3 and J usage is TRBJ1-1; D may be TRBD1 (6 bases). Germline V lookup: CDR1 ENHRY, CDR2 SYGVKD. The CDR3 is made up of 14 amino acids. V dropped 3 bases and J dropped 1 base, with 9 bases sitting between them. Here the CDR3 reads CAISEKQGNTEAFF. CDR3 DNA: TGTGCCATCAGTGAAAAACAGGGGAACACTGAAGCTTTCTTT.

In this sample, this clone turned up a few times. CDR3 loop: CASSPGVGRTDTQYF. The CDR3 DNA reads TGTGCCAGCAGCCCGGGAGTGGGACGCACAGATACGCAGTATTTT. The V and J genes are TRBV7-6 and TRBJ2-3, with a tentative D call TRBD2 (6 bases). Germline loops: CDR1 SGHVS, CDR2 FNYEAQ. The V gene lost 5 bases and the J gene lost 1 base, with 13 bases spanning the gap. The CDR3 has 15 amino acids.

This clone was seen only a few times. This chain's CDR3 is CASSLEAGGLGEQFF. In DNA, the CDR3 is TGCGCCAGCAGCTTGGAAGCGGGGGGGCTTGGTGAGCAGTTCTTC. The V and J genes are TRBV5-1 and TRBJ2-1, with TRBD2 matching 10 bases. After removal of 0 bases from V and 9 bases from J, the junction contained 6 bases not matched to a gene. CDR1 SGHRS and CDR2 YFSETQ come from the germline V gene. CDR3 length: 15 amino acids.